The entry that follows covers one TCR beta chain sequence. The record originates from a study of patients and donors after allogeneic stem cell transplantation. Germline V gene sequence: CDR1 SNHLY, CDR2 FYNNEI. This CDR3 is built from 13 residues. With V trimmed by 5 bases and J by 2 bases, 1 base remained unmatched. TCRdb re-analysed the RT-PCR reads in MiXCR, keeping a single row per CDR3 protein. The sample lists about 410,000 distinct CDR3 sequences; under 20% were seen once. The sequenced material came from blood, either unsorted or a sorted T cell fraction (not recorded which). This receptor was obtained from a human donor who was either an allogeneic HSCT recipient or a stem cell or donor lymphocyte infusion donor (not recorded which). It is not recorded whose cells these are; they may come from a transplant donor. The V call is TRBV2, the J call TRBJ2-7; 9 bases match TRBD2. CDR3 region: CASSKRGAYEQYF. The CDR3 DNA reads TGTGCCAGCAGTAAGCGGGGGGCCTACGAGCAGTACTTC.